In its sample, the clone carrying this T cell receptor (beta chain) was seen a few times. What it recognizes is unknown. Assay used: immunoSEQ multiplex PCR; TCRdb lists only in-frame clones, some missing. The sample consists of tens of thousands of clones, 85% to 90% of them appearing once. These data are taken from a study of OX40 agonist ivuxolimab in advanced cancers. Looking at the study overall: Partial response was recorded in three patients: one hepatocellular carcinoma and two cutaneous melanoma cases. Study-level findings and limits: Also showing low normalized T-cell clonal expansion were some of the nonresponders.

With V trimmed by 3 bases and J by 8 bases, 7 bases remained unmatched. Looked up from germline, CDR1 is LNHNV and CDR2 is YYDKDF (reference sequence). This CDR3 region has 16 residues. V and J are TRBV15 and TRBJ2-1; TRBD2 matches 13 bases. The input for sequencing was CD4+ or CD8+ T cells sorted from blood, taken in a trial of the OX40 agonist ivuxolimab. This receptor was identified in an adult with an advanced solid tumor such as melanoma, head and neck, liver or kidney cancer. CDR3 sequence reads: CATSRGGLAGVDEQFF. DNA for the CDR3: TGTGCCACCAGCAGGGGCGGACTAGCGGGAGTCGATGAGCAGTTCTTC.